The rows below give T cell receptor beta chains drawn from one sample of a study of blood T cell repertoires in COVID-19. This table comes from immunoSEQ multiplex PCR, and its TCRdb copy is limited to in-frame clones, with some not included. The sample comprises tens of thousands of clones, around 84% of which are singletons, and around 4.5% rests with the top ten. Sequenced: peripheral blood. These TCRs come from a man between 50 and 59 years old with active COVID-19. Both conserved end residues are part of each CDR3. A D gene is named only where the DNA matches it firmly. Part of the rows lack a size; the others show once, few, many or a class for expanded clones.

V gene	J gene	D gene	clone size	CDR3 DNA	CDR3 protein
TRBV5-4	TRBJ1-2	.	.	TGTGCCAGCAGCTTGGATAGGACAGAGAGCTATGGCTACACCTTC	CASSLDRTESYGYTF
TRBV5-4	TRBJ2-3	.	.	TGTGCCAGCAGCTTGCGGAGGGTTACAGATACGCAGTATTTT	CASSLRRVTDTQYF
TRBV3-1/TRBV3-2	TRBJ2-3	TRBD1	.	TGTGCCAGCAGCCCGCGTTGGGGACAGGCTAGCACAGATACGCAGTATTTT	CASSPRWGQASTDTQYF
TRBV19	TRBJ2-1	TRBD1	.	TGTGCCAGTAGTATAGGGGACAGGGCCTACAATGAGCAGTTCTTC	CASSIGDRAYNEQFF
TRBV7-2	TRBJ1-5	.	.	TGTGCCAGCAGCCCGACTGGGCAGCCCCAGCATTTT	CASSPTGQPQHF
TRBV19	TRBJ2-3	TRBD2	.	TGTGCCAGTAGTATTAGACTAGCGGGCCTCACAGATACGCAGTATTTT	CASSIRLAGLTDTQYF
TRBV5-1	TRBJ2-1	TRBD2	.	TGCGCCAGCAGCCTCTCCCGGGCGGGGGAGGTGAATGAGCAGTTCTTC	CASSLSRAGEVNEQFF
TRBV11-2	TRBJ2-7	.	.	TGTGCCAGCAGCTTAGATTCGGGTTCCTACGAGCAGTACTTC	CASSLDSGSYEQYF
TRBV10-3	TRBJ1-3	.	.	TGTGCCATCAGTGAAATCGGGTACAGGGCGGGAAACACCATATATTTT	CAISEIGYRAGNTIYF
TRBV4-1	TRBJ1-5	.	.	TGCGCCAGCACCTCACTCCCGGACAGCGAACGCAATCAGCCCCAGCATTTT	CASTSLPDSERNQPQHF
TRBV3-1/TRBV3-2	TRBJ1-4	TRBD1	once	TGTGCCAGCAGCCGCATTATTTTTAAACTCAGGGGGAGGTCCACTGCAACTAATGAAAAACTGTTTTTT	CASSRIIFKLRGRSTATNEKLFF
TRBV28	TRBJ1-2	.	.	TGTGCCAGCAGTGAACAGATATATGGCTACACCTTC	CASSEQIYGYTF
TRBV7-2	TRBJ2-2	TRBD2	.	TGTGCCAGCAGCTTAGTAGCGGGGGCGAACACCGGGGAGCTGTTTTTT	CASSLVAGANTGELFF
TRBV6-1	TRBJ1-2	TRBD1	.	TGTGCCAGCAGTGAAGGGACAGGGGGGTATGGCTACACCTTC	CASSEGTGGYGYTF
TRBV27	TRBJ2-7	TRBD1	medium-sized	TGTGCCACCCGATGGCCGGGACAGGGGATTAAGGAGCAGTACTTC	CATRWPGQGIKEQYF
TRBV5-1	TRBJ2-1	TRBD1	.	TGCGCCAGCCGTCCAGCGGACAGGGGACTCAATGAGCAGTTCTTC	CASRPADRGLNEQFF
TRBV6-2/TRBV6-3	TRBJ2-7	.	.	TGTGCCAGCAGTTACGGGACAGAGCAGTACTTC	CASSYGTEQYF
TRBV29-1	TRBJ1-1	.	.	TGCAGCGCCTTGCTTACAGCTAACACTGAAGCTTTCTTT	CSALLTANTEAFF
TRBV5-1	TRBJ1-2	.	.	TGCGCCAGCAGCGTTACAGGGATGTCGGATGGCTACACCTTC	CASSVTGMSDGYTF
TRBV7-2	TRBJ2-7	.	few	TGTGCCAGCAGCTTAGCCAGGGGTTCCAACGAGCAGTACTTC	CASSLARGSNEQYF
TRBV6-2/TRBV6-3	TRBJ1-2	.	once	TGTGCCAGCAGTTACTCGACAGTTAACTATGGCTACACCTTC	CASSYSTVNYGYTF
TRBV5-8	TRBJ1-4	TRBD1	.	TGTGCCAGCAGCCGGGGGACAGGGAGGATTTATGAAAAACTGTTTTTT	CASSRGTGRIYEKLFF
TRBV19	TRBJ1-4	.	.	TGTGCCAGTAGTATCGCAGGAGGGCTTGCAACTAATGAAAAACTGTTTTTT	CASSIAGGLATNEKLFF
TRBV19	TRBJ2-7	.	.	TGTGCCAGTAGTATCGAACAATACTACGAGCAGTACTTC	CASSIEQYYEQYF
TRBV7-6	TRBJ1-1	TRBD1	.	TGTGCCAGCAGCCGGGGCCAGGGGGGAAACACTGAAGCTTTCTTT	CASSRGQGGNTEAFF
TRBV10-3	TRBJ1-5	.	.	TGTGCCATCAGTGAGTCCGGCCGGGGTAGCAATCAGCCCCAGCATTTT	CAISESGRGSNQPQHF
TRBV15	TRBJ1-3	.	.	TGTGCCACCAGCAGAGATATCCGGGTTGGAAACACCATATATTTT	CATSRDIRVGNTIYF
TRBV24-1	TRBJ1-1	TRBD1	.	TGTGCCACCAGTGCGAGACAGGGTGGCAAAAGGTTCTTT	CATSARQGGKRFF
TRBV5-4	TRBJ2-3	.	.	TGTGCCAGCAGCTTGTATCCGGATACGCAGTATTTT	CASSLYPDTQYF
TRBV29-1	TRBJ2-2	.	.	TGCAGCGCGAAGGGGCAGTCGGGCACCGGGGAGCTGTTTTTT	CSAKGQSGTGELFF
TRBV25-1	TRBJ1-6	.	.	TGTGCCAGCAGTGAACTACAGTCAAATCCACCCCTCCACTTT	CASSELQSNPPLHF
TRBV18	TRBJ2-7	.	.	TGTGCCAGCTCACCACAATCGGTCGAGCAGTACTTC	CASSPQSVEQYF
TRBV6-5	TRBJ2-7	.	once	TGTGCCAGCAGTAATTTTAACTACGAGCAGTACTTC	CASSNFNYEQYF
TRBV14	TRBJ2-7	.	.	TGTGCCAGCAGCCAGAAAGGCCTAGGGGGGGGCCGGTACGAGCAGTACTTC	CASSQKGLGGGRYEQYF